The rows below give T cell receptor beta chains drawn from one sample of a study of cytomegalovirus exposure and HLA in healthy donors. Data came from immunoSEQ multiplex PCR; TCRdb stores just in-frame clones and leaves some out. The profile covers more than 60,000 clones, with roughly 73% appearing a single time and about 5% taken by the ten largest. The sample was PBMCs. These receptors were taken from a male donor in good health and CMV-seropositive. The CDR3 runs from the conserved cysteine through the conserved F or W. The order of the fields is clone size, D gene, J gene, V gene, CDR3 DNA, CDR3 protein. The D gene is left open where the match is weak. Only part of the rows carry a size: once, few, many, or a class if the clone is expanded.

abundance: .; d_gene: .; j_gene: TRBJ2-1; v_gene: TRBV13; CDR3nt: TGTGCCAGCAGCTCCACCACAGGGCCCAATGAGCAGTTCTTC; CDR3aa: CASSSTTGPNEQFF
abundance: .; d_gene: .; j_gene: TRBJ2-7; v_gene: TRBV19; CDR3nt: TGTGCCACAAAGGCGCGGAGCTCCTACGAGCAGTACTTC; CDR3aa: CATKARSSYEQYF
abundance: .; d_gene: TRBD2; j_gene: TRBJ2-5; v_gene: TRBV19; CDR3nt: TGTGCCAGTAGTGATCTGTATTCTACTAGCGCGGGACAAGAGACCCAGTACTTC; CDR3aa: CASSDLYSTSAGQETQYF
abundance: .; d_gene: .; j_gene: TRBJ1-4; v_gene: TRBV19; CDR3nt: TGTGCCAGCAAAAGTAGGGGGGGGCATGAAAAACTGTTTTTT; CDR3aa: CASKSRGGHEKLFF
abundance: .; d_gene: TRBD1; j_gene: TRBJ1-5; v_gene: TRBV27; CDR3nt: TGTGCCACCGCCCCGGCGAGGGGAAATCAGGGGGCTGGTCAGCCCCAGCATTTT; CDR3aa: CATAPARGNQGAGQPQHF
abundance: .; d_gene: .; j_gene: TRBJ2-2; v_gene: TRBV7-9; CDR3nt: TGTGCCAGCAGCTTACCGTGGGGCTCCGGGGAGCTGTTTTTT; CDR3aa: CASSLPWGSGELFF
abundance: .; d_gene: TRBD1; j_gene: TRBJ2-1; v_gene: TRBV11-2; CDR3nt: TGTGCCAGCAGCCTCGATTCGTTGGGACAGGGGTACAATGAGCAGTTCTTC; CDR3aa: CASSLDSLGQGYNEQFF
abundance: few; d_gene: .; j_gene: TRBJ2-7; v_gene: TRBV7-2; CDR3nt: TGTGCCAGCAGCTTAGCGTTAAGGCGGGGGCTAACCTACGAGCAGTACTTC; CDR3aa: CASSLALRRGLTYEQYF
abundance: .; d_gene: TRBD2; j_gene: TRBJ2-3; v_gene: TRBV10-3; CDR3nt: TGTGCCATCAGCTTGGGACTAGTAACAGATACGCAGTATTTT; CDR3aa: CAISLGLVTDTQYF
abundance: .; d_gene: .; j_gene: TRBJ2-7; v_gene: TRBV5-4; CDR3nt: TGTGCCAGCAGGGATTGGGGGGGCACATTATACGAGCAGTACTTC; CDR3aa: CASRDWGGTLYEQYF
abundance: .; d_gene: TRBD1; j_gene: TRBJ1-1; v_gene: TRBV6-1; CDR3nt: TGTGCCAGCTTAAATCAGGGGGCTGGGACTGAAGCTTTCTTT; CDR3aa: CASLNQGAGTEAFF
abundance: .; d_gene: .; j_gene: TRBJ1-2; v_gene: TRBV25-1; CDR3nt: TGTGCCAGCAGGGATCGGGGAGGACCGACCGGTGGCTACAACTTC; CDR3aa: CASRDRGGPTGGYNF
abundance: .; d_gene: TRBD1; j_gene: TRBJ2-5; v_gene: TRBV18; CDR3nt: TGTGCCAGCTCCCCAATCACAGGGGGAGGAGAGACCCAGTACTTC; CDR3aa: CASSPITGGGETQYF
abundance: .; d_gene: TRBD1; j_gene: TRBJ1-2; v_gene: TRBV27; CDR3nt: TGTGCCAGCAGTAGGACAGGGGGCGGACTTTTTGGCTACACCTTC; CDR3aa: CASSRTGGGLFGYTF
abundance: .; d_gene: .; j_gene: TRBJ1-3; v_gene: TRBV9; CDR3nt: TGTGCCAGCAGCGTAGTAGGTGAGGGCGGCACCATATATTTT; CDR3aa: CASSVVGEGGTIYF
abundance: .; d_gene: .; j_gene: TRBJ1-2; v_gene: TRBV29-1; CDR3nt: TGCAGCGTATACGACCCCAAATGGTCTAGGAGGGGCTACACCTTC; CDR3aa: CSVYDPKWSRRGYTF
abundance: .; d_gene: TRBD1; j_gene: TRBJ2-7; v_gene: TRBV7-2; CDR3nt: TGTGCCAGCAGCTTACCGGACAGGGGGGGCCACGAGCAGTACTTC; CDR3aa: CASSLPDRGGHEQYF
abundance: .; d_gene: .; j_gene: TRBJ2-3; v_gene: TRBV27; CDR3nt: TGTGCCAGCAGTTTCGCACAGGGCACAGATACGCAGTATTTT; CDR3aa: CASSFAQGTDTQYF
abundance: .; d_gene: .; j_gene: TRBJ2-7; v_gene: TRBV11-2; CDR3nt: TGTGCCAGCAGCTTAGGGGGCTGGACAGCAACCTACGAGCAGTACTTC; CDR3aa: CASSLGGWTATYEQYF
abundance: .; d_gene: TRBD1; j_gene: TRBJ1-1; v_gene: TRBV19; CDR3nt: TGTGCCAGTCTAAACCCAGGGGGCGCACGGGCTGAAGCTTTCTTT; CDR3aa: CASLNPGGARAEAFF
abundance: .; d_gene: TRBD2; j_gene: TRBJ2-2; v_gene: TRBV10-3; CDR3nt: TGTGCCATCAGTGGTATAGCGGGCACGAACACCGGGGAGCTGTTTTTT; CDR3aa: CAISGIAGTNTGELFF
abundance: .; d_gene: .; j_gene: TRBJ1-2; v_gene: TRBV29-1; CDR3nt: TGCAGCGTTGAAGATCTAGGCAATGGTAACTATGGCTACACCTTC; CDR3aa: CSVEDLGNGNYGYTF
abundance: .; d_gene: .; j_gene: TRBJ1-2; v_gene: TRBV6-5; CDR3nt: TGTGCCAGCAGTTACCGCGCGGGGCACTATGGCTACACCTTC; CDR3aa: CASSYRAGHYGYTF
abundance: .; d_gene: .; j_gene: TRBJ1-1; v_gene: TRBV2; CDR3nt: TGTGCCAGCTTCGGCAGCACAATAACGGGGAACACTGAAGCTTTCTTT; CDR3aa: CASFGSTITGNTEAFF
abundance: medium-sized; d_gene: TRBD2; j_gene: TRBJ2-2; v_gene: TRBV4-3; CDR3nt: TGCGCCAGCAGCCAAGATCGGGAAGTGGCGGGGGGTAACGGGGAGCTGTTTTTT; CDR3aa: CASSQDREVAGGNGELFF
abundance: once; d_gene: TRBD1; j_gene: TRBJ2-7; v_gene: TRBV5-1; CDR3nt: TGCGCCAGCAGCCGTGAGGGACAGACCTACGAGCAGTACTTC; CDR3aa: CASSREGQTYEQYF
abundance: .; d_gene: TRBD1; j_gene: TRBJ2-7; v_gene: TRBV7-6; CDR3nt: TGTGCCAGCAGCTTAGCCCCAGGGGGAGCCTACGAGCAGTACTTC; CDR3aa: CASSLAPGGAYEQYF
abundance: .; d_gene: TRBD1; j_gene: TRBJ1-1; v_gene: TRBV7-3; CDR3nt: TGTGCCAGCAGCTTATCGGACAGGGCCACTGAAGCTTTCTTT; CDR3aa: CASSLSDRATEAFF
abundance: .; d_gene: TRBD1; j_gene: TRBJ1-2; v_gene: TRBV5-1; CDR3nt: TGCGCCAGCAGCTTGGAGGGGGCAGGCACCCTCTATGGCTACACCTTC; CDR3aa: CASSLEGAGTLYGYTF
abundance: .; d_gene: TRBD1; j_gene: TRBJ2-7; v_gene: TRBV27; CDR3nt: TGTGCCAGCAGTTTCTCTTATGGGACAGGGACTTCCGAGCAGTACTTC; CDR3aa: CASSFSYGTGTSEQYF